This passage covers 13 T cell receptor beta chains from one sample sequenced in a study of chemoradiotherapy in HPV16-positive cancers. Clones were read by immunoSEQ multiplex PCR, and TCRdb kept only the in-frame ones, dropping some. The repertoire holds approximately 52,000 clones, with under 95% as singletons. Sequences were derived from blood, sampled from a patient who underwent chemoradiotherapy. The receptors come from a human donor with HPV-associated anogenital cancer.

The J gene is TRBJ2-7, the V gene TRBV20-1, with TRBD2 as a possible D gene (5 bases). The germline gives CDR1 DFQATT, CDR2 SNEGSKA (reference sequence). V lost 6 bases and J lost 6, with 12 bases in between. The CDR3 totals 11 residues. DNA for the CDR3: TGCAGTGCCCGGCGGGTAGGCGAGCAGTACTTC. It is translated as CSARRVGEQYF.

The genes are TRBV5-1 and TRBJ2-3; D could derive from TRBD1 or TRBD2 (5 bases each). Per germline, CDR1 SGHRS and CDR2 YFSETQ. V lost 0 bases and J lost 4, with 15 bases in between. The CDR3 totals 16 residues. Here the CDR3 reads CASSLGQGRGSDTQYF. The DNA for the CDR3 is TGCGCCAGCAGCTTGGGGCAGGGACGAGGGTCAGATACGCAGTATTTT.

To note about this clone: The sample has other DNA sequences that encode this CDR3 too. The V gene is TRBV6-6, the J gene TRBJ2-7; 7 bases fit TRBD2. CDR3 length: 14 residues. CDR1 is MNHNY, CDR2 SVGAGI, per germline (reference sequence). V shed 3 bases, J shed 5 bases, and the junction held 7 bases outside the gene matches. CDR3 DNA sequence: TGTGCCAGCAGTTATGGGGGGGGACCTCACGAGCAGTACTTC. Translated, it gives CASSYGGGPHEQYF.

This clone showed up just once. This chain connects TRBV5-1 to TRBJ1-5; D gene unclear. Trimming removed 1 base at V and 7 bases at J, with 9 bases between. From germline, CDR1 is SGHRS and CDR2 YFSETQ. The CDR3 totals 13 residues. This chain's CDR3 is CASSLWVGQPQHF. The CDR3 DNA sequence: TGCGCCAGCAGCTTGTGGGTGGGCCAGCCCCAGCATTTT.

The chain employs TRBV2 and TRBJ1-1, with D unresolved. The CDR3 is 12 amino acids. CDR1 and CDR2 (germline): SNHLY, FYNNEI. V was cut by 4 bases and J by 6 bases, with 9 bases left in between. Written as DNA, the CDR3 is TGTGCCAGCAGTGCCAGGTACCCTGAAGCTTTCTTT. Its protein product is CASSARYPEAFF.

The chain joins TRBV6-5 to TRBJ2-7; a possible D gene is TRBD1 (6 bases). Germline values: CDR1 MNHEY, CDR2 SVGAGI. V gave up 7 bases and J gave up 3 bases, with 10 bases separating them. The CDR3 spans 12 residues. The CDR3 sequence is CASNPGDYEQYF. CDR3 nucleotides: TGTGCCAGCAACCCAGGGGACTACGAGCAGTACTTC.

The chain carries TRBV25-1 and TRBJ2-5, with 9 bases that match TRBD1. This CDR3 contains 14 residues. Germline CDR1 is MGHDK and CDR2 is SYGVNS. V shed 2 bases and J 4 bases; nucleotides not matched to a gene: 2. The CDR3 DNA follows: TGTGCCAGCAGTGAAACAGGGGGCGCAGAGACCCAGTACTTC. Its protein product is CASSETGGAETQYF.

The rearrangement links TRBV27 to TRBJ2-1, with 9 bases matching TRBD2. The V gene's germline CDR1 is MNHEY and CDR2 SMNVEV (reference sequence). The CDR3 is made up of 16 amino acids. The V segment lost 3 bases and the J segment 8 bases; nucleotides outside the gene matches: 11. The CDR3 bases are TGTGCCAGCAGTTTCAGGGAGGCGGGGGGGGCGCATGAGCAGTTCTTC. The encoded protein is CASSFREAGGAHEQFF.

The CDR3 is CASSLGGTSQETQYF. In DNA form, the CDR3 reads TGTGCCAGCAGCTTAGGGGGGACTAGCCAAGAGACCCAGTACTTC. This chain uses TRBV7-2 with TRBJ2-5; 8 bases map to TRBD2. CDR3 size: 15 residues. The trim removed 1 base at V and 1 base at J, leaving 2 bases unmatched. The germline V gene has CDR1 SGHTA and CDR2 FQGNSA.

This rearrangement joins TRBV2 to TRBJ1-4; TRBD1 matches 10 bases. After removal of 7 bases from V and 5 bases from J, the junction contained 7 bases not matched to a gene. Germline V lookup: CDR1 SNHLY, CDR2 FYNNEI. This CDR3 contains 15 residues. This CDR3 is CASTRPGQGNEKLFF. The CDR3 nucleotides read TGTGCCAGCACCCGACCGGGACAGGGGAATGAAAAACTGTTTTTT.

This sequence joins TRBV30 and TRBJ1-5; 11 nucleotides agree with TRBD1. The germline V gene encodes CDR1 GTSNPN and CDR2 SVGIG (reference sequence). V gave up 2 bases and J gave up 5 bases; unmatched junction bases: 5. The CDR3 spans 15 residues. This CDR3 reads CAWSRDRGTHQPQHF. CDR3 coding DNA: TGTGCCTGGAGTCGGGACAGGGGGACCCATCAGCCCCAGCATTTT.

The gene calls are TRBV19 and TRBJ2-7; D might be TRBD2 (5 bases). Between the trimmed V and J ends, which lost 7 bases and 3 bases, there was a span of 13 bases. CDR1 is LNHDA and CDR2 is SQIVND in the germline V gene (reference sequence). The CDR3 sequence is 13 residues long. The CDR3 is CASIPSGGYEQYF. CDR3 bases: TGTGCCAGTATCCCCAGTGGAGGCTACGAGCAGTACTTC.

In its sample, this clone was seen a few times. The rearrangement links TRBV30 to TRBJ1-5; D not certain. The CDR3 has 13 residues. V was pared by 3 bases and J by 3 bases, with 9 bases between. CDR1 and CDR2 from the germline V gene are GTSNPN and SVGIG (reference sequence). The CDR3 loop is CAWRGNTNQPQHF. The CDR3 region has the DNA TGTGCCTGGAGGGGGAACACCAATCAGCCCCAGCATTTT. The full variable domain, with the rest looked up from reference TRBV30 and TRBJ1-5, is SQTIHQWPATLVQPVGSPLSLECTVEGTSNPNLYWYRQAAGRGLQLLFYSVGIGQISSEVPQNLSASRPQDRQFILSSKKLLLSDSGFYLCAWRGNTNQPQHFGDGTRLSIL.